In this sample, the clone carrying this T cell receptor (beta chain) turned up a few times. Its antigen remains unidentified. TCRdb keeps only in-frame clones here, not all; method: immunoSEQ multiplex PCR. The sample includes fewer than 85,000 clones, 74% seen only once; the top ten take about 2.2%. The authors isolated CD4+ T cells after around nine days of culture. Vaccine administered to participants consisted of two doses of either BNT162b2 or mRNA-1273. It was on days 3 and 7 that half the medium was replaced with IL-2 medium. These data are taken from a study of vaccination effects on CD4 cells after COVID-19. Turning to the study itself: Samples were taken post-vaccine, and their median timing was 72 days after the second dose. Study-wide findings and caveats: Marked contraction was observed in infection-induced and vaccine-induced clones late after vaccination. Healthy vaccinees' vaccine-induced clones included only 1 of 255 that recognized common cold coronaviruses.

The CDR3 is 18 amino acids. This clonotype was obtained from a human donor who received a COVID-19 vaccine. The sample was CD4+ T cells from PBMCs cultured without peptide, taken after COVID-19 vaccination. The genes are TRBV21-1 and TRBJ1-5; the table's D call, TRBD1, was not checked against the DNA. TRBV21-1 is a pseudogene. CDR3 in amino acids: CASSKWGRADSSNQPQHF. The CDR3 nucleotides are TGTGCCAGCAGCAAATGGGGCAGGGCCGACTCTAGCAATCAGCCCCAGCATTTT.